A single sample is the source of the 26 T cell receptor beta chains below, sequenced in a study of T cell clones after liver transplantation. Produced via immunoSEQ multiplex PCR; TCRdb's table is partial and in-frame only. The data contain tens of thousands of clones, over 70% of them singletons. The specimen was CD4+ T cells from blood, collected 12 months after liver transplant. These receptors all come from a human patient who received a liver transplant. A subset of T cells may come from the graft donor.

This chain uses TRBV20-1 with TRBJ2-5, with D unclear. V dropped 0 bases and J dropped 7 bases, with 0 bases sitting between them. From germline, CDR1 is DFQATT and CDR2 SNEGSKA (reference sequence). The CDR3 sequence is 9 residues long. The CDR3 here is CSARETQYF. CDR3 nucleotides: TGCAGTGCTAGAGAGACCCAGTACTTC.

This rearrangement joins TRBV5-1 to TRBJ2-1, with TRBD2 matching 8 bases. CDR3 size: 15 residues. Looked up from germline, CDR1 is SGHRS and CDR2 is YFSETQ. Germline trimming cut 4 bases from V and 7 bases from J; bases unmatched to any gene: 10. This CDR3 is CASSAGTRGMNEQFF. In nucleotides, the CDR3 is TGCGCCAGCAGCGCCGGGACTAGGGGGATGAATGAGCAGTTCTTC.

This chain joins TRBV4-1 and TRBJ2-1; 9 bases fit TRBD2. Trimming removed 0 bases from V and 8 bases from J; junction bases left unmatched: 8. This CDR3 is built from 16 residues. Germline values: CDR1 MGHRA, CDR2 YSYEKL. The CDR3 loop is CASSQETSGTWDEQFF. The DNA of the CDR3 is TGCGCCAGCAGCCAAGAGACTAGCGGCACCTGGGATGAGCAGTTCTTC.

The chain couples TRBV5-4 to TRBJ2-5; the D call may be TRBD1 or TRBD2 (5 bases each). From germline, CDR1 is SGHNT and CDR2 YYREEE (reference sequence). This CDR3 is 15 amino acids long. Trimming left V 1 base short and J 4 bases short, with 14 bases between. CDR3 in DNA: TGTGCCAGCAGCTTGCCAGGGACGTCGGGAGAGACCCAGTACTTC. It translates to CASSLPGTSGETQYF.

This rearrangement joins TRBV4-1 to TRBJ2-1; 7 positions match TRBD1. The junction had 15 bases not matched to a gene; V was cut back by 1 base and J by 6 bases. The CDR3 has 18 amino acids. The germline gives CDR1 MGHRA, CDR2 YSYEKL. DNA for the CDR3: TGCGCCAGCAGCCAAGTATTCTCGACAGGGCGTAGGGCCAATGAGCAGTTCTTC. This encodes CASSQVFSTGRRANEQFF.

V and J are TRBV18 and TRBJ2-7, with TRBD1 matching over 9 bases. The trim removed 6 bases at V and 4 bases at J, leaving 10 bases unmatched. CDR3 length: 15 residues. The germline gives CDR1 KGHSH, CDR2 LQKENI. DNA for the CDR3: TGTGCCAGCTCGCCTGGACAGGGGCCAATTTACGAGCAGTACTTC. Translation gives CASSPGQGPIYEQYF. Filled out from reference TRBV18 and TRBJ2-7, the complete variable domain reads NAGVMQNPRHLVRRRGQEARLRCSPMKGHSHVYWYRQLPEEGLKFMVYLQKENIIDESGMPKERFSAEFPKEGPSILRIQQVVRGDSAAYFCASSPGQGPIYEQYFGPGTRLTVT.

This clone has just one count. The chain employs TRBV19 and TRBJ2-1; 11 bases align to TRBD2. V shed 5 bases, J shed 2 bases, and the junction held 8 bases outside the gene matches. The CDR3 totals 17 residues. The germline V gene has CDR1 LNHDA and CDR2 SQIVND (reference sequence). DNA of the CDR3: TGTGCCAGTAGTGGGGGGGGACTAGCGGACCCCTACAATGAGCAGTTCTTC. It translates to CASSGGGLADPYNEQFF.

The rearrangement uses TRBV11-1 and TRBJ1-4; TRBD1 matches 7 bases. CDR1 and CDR2 (germline): SGHAT, FQDESV (reference sequence). This CDR3 contains 15 residues. V lost 5 bases and J lost 2; bases outside the gene matches: 5. CDR3 nucleotides: TGTGCCAGCAGCAAATCACAGGGGACTAATGAAAAACTGTTTTTT. Translated, it gives CASSKSQGTNEKLFF.

The chain recombines TRBV7-9 with TRBJ1-4; maybe TRBD1 (6 bases). V was clipped by 4 bases and J by 4 bases, with 13 bases between them. Germline CDR1 reads SEHNR; CDR2 reads FQNEAQ (reference sequence). The CDR3 is made up of 15 amino acids. CDR3 protein: CASSYYRDNNEKLFF. The CDR3 DNA reads TGTGCCAGCAGCTATTACAGGGATAATAATGAAAAACTGTTTTTT.

The chain joins TRBV7-2 to TRBJ2-7, with TRBD1 as a possible D gene (6 bases). This CDR3 comprises 12 residues. V shed 4 bases and J shed 5 bases, with 9 bases lying between them. Germline CDR1 is SGHTA and CDR2 is FQGNSA. CDR3 sequence (DNA): TGTGCCAGCAGCTCCCCAGGGGACGAGCAGTACTTC. Translating it yields CASSSPGDEQYF.

The chain has TRBV4-3 and TRBJ2-6, with D perhaps TRBD1 (5 bases). The V end lost 0 bases, the J end lost 0 bases, and 15 bases lay between the germline ends. CDR3 length: 19 residues. Germline values: CDR1 LGHNA, CDR2 YSLEER. CDR3 protein: CASSQDLTGSNSGANVLTF. The DNA for the CDR3 is TGCGCCAGCAGCCAAGATCTTACAGGATCAAACTCTGGGGCCAACGTCCTGACTTTC.

The chain has TRBV5-1 and TRBJ2-1; 11 bases map to TRBD2. The CDR3 has 16 residues. Trimming at V came to 4 bases and at J to 10 bases, leaving 13 bases not matched to a gene. Looked up from germline, CDR1 is SGHRS and CDR2 is YFSETQ. The CDR3 bases are TGCGCCAGCAGCGCGGACGTAGCGGGAGGGCCGCGGGAGCAGTTCTTC. Protein product: CASSADVAGGPREQFF.

The CDR3 sequence is CASSSGRPANEQFF. As DNA, the CDR3 is TGTGCCAGCTCATCAGGGCGACCCGCCAATGAGCAGTTCTTC. The chain recombines TRBV18 with TRBJ2-1, with D possibly matching TRBD1 (5 bases). V lost 5 bases to trimming and J lost 6 bases, with 14 bases between them. Germline V gives CDR1 KGHSH, CDR2 LQKENI. The CDR3 totals 14 residues.

The V and J genes are TRBV7-8 and TRBJ2-5, with TRBD2 as a possible D gene (5 bases). This CDR3 contains 15 residues. The V gene lost 5 bases and the J gene lost 5 bases, with 18 bases spanning the gap. CDR1 SGHVS and CDR2 FQNEAQ come from the germline V gene. CDR3 sequence: CASSPPPDRRETQYF. As DNA, the CDR3 is TGTGCCAGCAGCCCACCCCCGGACCGGAGGGAGACCCAGTACTTC.

The chain carries TRBV6-6 and TRBJ2-5; D is tentatively TRBD1 or TRBD2 (5 bases each). The germline CDR1 and CDR2 sequences are MNHNY and SVGAGI (reference sequence). V was clipped by 6 bases and J by 5 bases, with 10 bases between them. The length of the CDR3 is 12 residues. The CDR3 DNA sequence: TGTGCCAGCAGGGGACCAGAGGAGACCCAGTACTTC. Residues: CASRGPEETQYF.

Only a few counts were recorded for this clone. CDR3 region: CASSSFHRSNQPQHF. DNA of the CDR3: TGTGCCAGTAGTTCCTTTCACAGGAGCAATCAGCCCCAGCATTTT. V is TRBV19 and J is TRBJ1-5; possible D gene TRBD1, 5 bases. Deletions cut 5 bases from V and 1 base from J, with 12 bases between. CDR1 and CDR2 (germline): LNHDA, SQIVND (reference sequence). The CDR3 loop spans 15 amino acids. Based on the CDR3 plus reference TRBV19 and TRBJ1-5, the full variable domain is DGGITQSPKYLFRKEGQNVTLSCEQNLNHDAMYWYRQDPGQGLRLIYYSQIVNDFQKGDIAEGYSVSREKKESFPLTVTSAQKNPTAFYLCASSSFHRSNQPQHFGDGTRLSIL.

The chain uses TRBV29-1 and TRBJ2-5; the D gene is possibly TRBD2 (6 bases). There are 15 residues in the CDR3. Deletions cut 3 bases from V and 7 bases from J, with 21 bases between. Germline CDR1 and CDR2: SQVTM and ANQGSEA. For the CDR3, the DNA is TGCAGCGTTGAGAGTGTCGCGGGACGTCAGGGGACCCAGTACTTC. Amino acids: CSVESVAGRQGTQYF.

The chain is built from TRBV6-6 and TRBJ2-1; no clear D gene. The CDR3 has 11 amino acids. Trimming removed 2 bases from V and 16 bases from J, with 12 bases in between. The germline V gene encodes CDR1 MNHNY and CDR2 SVGAGI (reference sequence). The DNA of the CDR3 is TGTGCCAGCAGTTACATGGGTGGTCAATTCTTC. This codes for CASSYMGGQFF.

The chain carries TRBV10-2 and TRBJ1-5, with a weak D call TRBD1 (5 bases). CDR1 is WSHSY, CDR2 SAAADI, per germline. The CDR3 runs 15 residues. The V end lost 4 bases, the J end lost 4 bases, and 14 bases lay between the germline ends. The CDR3 sequence: CASSADIFGNQPQHF. The CDR3 DNA reads as TGCGCCAGCAGTGCGGACATTTTCGGGAATCAGCCCCAGCATTTT.

This sequence joins TRBV2 and TRBJ2-5; D not certain. Trimming pared 5 bases from V and 5 bases from J, leaving 6 bases between. This CDR3 contains 11 residues. Germline V gene lookup returns CDR1 SNHLY and CDR2 FYNNEI. This chain's CDR3 is CASSLRETQYF. DNA for the CDR3: TGTGCCAGCAGTCTTCGGGAGACCCAGTACTTC.

The chain links TRBV19 to TRBJ1-1; TRBD1 matches 7 bases. This CDR3 contains 13 residues. V shed 8 bases, J shed 4 bases, and the junction held 7 bases outside the gene matches. CDR1 and CDR2 (germline): LNHDA, SQIVND (reference sequence). This CDR3 reads CASGTDRATEAFF. Here the CDR3 DNA reads TGTGCCAGTGGGACAGACAGGGCCACTGAAGCTTTCTTT. The full variable domain, its missing parts supplied by reference TRBV19 and TRBJ1-1, is DGGITQSPKYLFRKEGQNVTLSCEQNLNHDAMYWYRQDPGQGLRLIYYSQIVNDFQKGDIAEGYSVSREKKESFPLTVTSAQKNPTAFYLCASGTDRATEAFFGQGTRLTVV.

The genes are TRBV7-8 and TRBJ1-3, with D maybe TRBD1 (6 bases). V lost 6 bases and J lost 0, with 15 bases in between. The CDR3 spans 16 residues. Germline CDR1 reads SGHVS; CDR2 reads FQNEAQ. In DNA form, the CDR3 reads TGTGCCAGCAGTATCTCGACAGGTAGCTCTGGAAACACCATATATTTT. Translation gives CASSISTGSSGNTIYF.

The V and J genes are TRBV10-3 and TRBJ2-1, with a possible D match to TRBD2 (6 bases). Germline loops: CDR1 ENHRY, CDR2 SYGVKD. CDR3 size: 13 residues. V lost 3 bases and J 13 bases, leaving 16 bases between the germline ends. This CDR3 reads CAISDGGNGVQFF. The CDR3 DNA follows: TGTGCCATCAGTGACGGAGGGAATGGGGTACAGTTCTTC.

The CDR3 loop is CASSTRRGQGTGELFF. CDR3 sequence (DNA): TGTGCCAGTAGTACCCGCCGAGGACAGGGTACCGGGGAGCTGTTTTTT. V gene TRBV19 combines with J gene TRBJ2-2, with TRBD1 identical over 8 bases. The CDR3 runs 16 residues. The junction had 9 bases not matched to a gene; V was cut back by 4 bases and J by 5 bases. Germline V gene data show CDR1 as LNHDA and CDR2 as SQIVND (reference sequence).

The V and J genes are TRBV6-6 and TRBJ1-1, with TRBD1 matching over 7 bases. CDR1 and CDR2 from the germline V gene are MNHNY and SVGAGI (reference sequence). The CDR3 extends over 15 amino acids. V trimming: 5 bases; J trimming: 3 bases; junction bases outside the gene matches: 9. Here the CDR3 DNA reads TGTGCCAGCAGTCCCCCTTGGACAGGCCACACTGAAGCTTTCTTT. Translating it yields CASSPPWTGHTEAFF.

The rearrangement joins TRBV19 to TRBJ2-5; TRBD1 matches at 7 bases. With 4 bases clipped from V and 3 bases from J, the junction kept 8 bases outside the gene matches. CDR1 and CDR2 from the germline V gene are LNHDA and SQIVND (reference sequence). This CDR3 comprises 15 residues. Here the CDR3 reads CASSTLTGSEETQYF. CDR3 nucleotide sequence: TGTGCCAGTAGTACCCTGACAGGGTCTGAAGAGACCCAGTACTTC.